The 27 T cell receptor beta chains presented below share a single source sample, sequenced in a study of post-analysis software for immune sequencing data. Study results and caveats: Compared with controls, patients had more of five TRBV segments, including TRBV5-6, TRBV5-1 and TRBV20-1.

Included in the TCR beta cDNA libraries were unique molecular identifiers. Each CDR3 protein is one row after TCRdb ran MiXCR on the PCR reads. Of roughly 870,000 distinct CDR3 sequences in the sample, around 50% were seen once. Their cognate antigens are unknown. Source material: blood. Receptors originate from a girl aged 5-17 years with multiple sclerosis.

J is TRBJ2-4 and V is TRBV12-3 or TRBV12-4; D possibly corresponds to TRBD2 (5 bases). The J call is in doubt because the DNA end fits TRBJ2-5 better. This CDR3 contains 16 residues. The CDR3 DNA follows: TGTGCCAGCAGTTTGGTGGGCGGGCGTGTACGAGAGACCCAGTACTTC. Its translation is CASSLVGGRVRETQYF.

The chain has TRBV7-9 and TRBJ2-5; 15 nucleotides align to TRBD2. The CDR3 length is 16 residues. V shed 5 bases, J shed 4 bases, and the junction held 5 bases outside the gene matches. Per the germline V gene, CDR1 is SEHNR and CDR2 is FQNEAQ (reference sequence). The CDR3 is CASSPMGLAGGETQYF. Written as DNA, the CDR3 is TGTGCCAGCAGCCCGATGGGACTAGCGGGAGGAGAGACCCAGTACTTC.

The chain combines TRBV5-1 with TRBJ2-7, with D perhaps matching TRBD1 (5 bases). The CDR3 runs to 12 residues. Germline V CDR1 and CDR2: SGHRS, YFSETQ. V was shortened by 2 bases and J by 6 bases, with 9 bases between the two germline ends. The CDR3, as DNA: TGCGCCAGCAGCTTAACTGGGGCCGAGCAGTACTTC. Translation gives CASSLTGAEQYF.

The V call is TRBV7-9, the J call TRBJ2-5; D is unresolved. Germline CDR1 and CDR2: SEHNR and FQNEAQ (reference sequence). The CDR3 sequence is 15 residues long. V lost 0 bases and J 1 base, leaving 9 bases between the germline ends. The CDR3 protein is CASSLARQIQETQYF. CDR3 coding DNA: TGTGCCAGCAGCTTAGCGCGGCAGATCCAAGAGACCCAGTACTTC.

The chain couples TRBV2 to TRBJ1-6, with D unresolved. The CDR3 extends over 15 amino acids. Trimming pared 9 bases from V and 5 bases from J, leaving 17 bases between. Germline CDR1 SNHLY, CDR2 FYNNEI. DNA of the CDR3: TGTGCCAGTCATTCCGCGGGTCGAGATAATTCACCCCTCCACTTT. Translation: CASHSAGRDNSPLHF. Complete variable domain (other parts from reference TRBV2 and TRBJ1-6): EPEVTQTPSHQVTQMGQEVILRCVPISNHLYFYWYRQILGQKVEFLVSFYNNEISEKSEIFDDQFSVERPDGSNFTLKIRSTKLEDSAMYFCASHSAGRDNSPLHFGNGTRLTVT.

This clonotype came up once. This sequence joins TRBV4-1 and TRBJ2-7; D is perhaps TRBD2 (6 bases). Germline values: CDR1 MGHRA, CDR2 YSYEKL. The CDR3 extends over 13 amino acids. The V gene lost 4 bases and the J gene lost 3 bases, with 10 bases spanning the gap. The chain's CDR3 is CASSLREFYEQYF. CDR3 DNA: TGCGCCAGCAGCCTCCGGGAGTTCTACGAGCAGTACTTC.

The V call is TRBV15, the J call TRBJ2-1; TRBD1 or TRBD2 may be the D gene (5 bases each). The CDR3 is made up of 16 amino acids. Germline values: CDR1 LNHNV, CDR2 YYDKDF (reference sequence). Trimming removed 1 base from V and 9 bases from J, with 19 bases in between. This chain's CDR3 is CATSRAIGTTMGEQFF. The DNA of the CDR3 is TGTGCCACCAGCAGAGCAATCGGGACCACGATGGGTGAGCAGTTCTTC.

This clonotype was seen a few times. V gene TRBV29-1 combines with J gene TRBJ2-5; tentatively, D is TRBD2 (6 bases). Trimming cost V 7 bases and J 1 base, with 7 bases left between them. The germline V gene encodes CDR1 SQVTM and CDR2 ANQGSEA. The CDR3 runs 11 residues. Here the CDR3 DNA reads TGCAGCGGGGGGGTCCAAGAGACCCAGTACTTC. Protein product: CSGGVQETQYF.

CDR3 protein: CSVEVPGDTQYF. The CDR3 nucleotides are TGCAGCGTTGAAGTTCCCGGGGATACGCAGTATTTT. The chain recombines TRBV29-1 with TRBJ2-3, with unresolved D. This CDR3 is 12 amino acids long. CDR1 is SQVTM and CDR2 is ANQGSEA in the germline V gene. Trimming pared 1 base from V and 6 bases from J, leaving 8 bases between.

V usage is TRBV7-2 and J usage is TRBJ2-1; D ambiguous. Germline V gene sequence: CDR1 SGHTA, CDR2 FQGNSA. The CDR3 spans 18 residues. The V gene lost 2 bases and the J gene lost 0 bases, with 17 bases spanning the gap. The CDR3, as DNA: TGTGCCAGCAGCTTACCCCCAGGTCGACGAAGCTCCTACAATGAGCAGTTCTTC. It specifies CASSLPPGRRSSYNEQFF.

The genes are TRBV29-1 and TRBJ2-4, with D hard to call. The germline V and J ends were trimmed by 6 bases and 8 bases, with 23 bases remaining between them. The V gene's germline CDR1 is SQVTM and CDR2 ANQGSEA. The CDR3 contains 15 residues. DNA of the CDR3: TGCAGCGTGATGGCCCCCATGGGCGTCGGATACATTCAGTACTTC. Its protein is CSVMAPMGVGYIQYF.

The chain uses TRBV3-1 and TRBJ1-2; maybe TRBD1 (6 bases). With 4 bases removed from V and 5 bases from J, the gap between germline ends came to 14 bases. CDR1 and CDR2 (germline): LGHDT, YNNKEL (reference sequence). The CDR3 has 14 residues. CDR3: CASSPRWTAYGYTF. CDR3 bases: TGTGCCAGCAGCCCCCGTTGGACAGCTTATGGCTACACCTTC.

The chain carries TRBV27 and TRBJ2-5, with D possibly called TRBD1 or TRBD2 (8 bases each). Germline V gene data show CDR1 as MNHEY and CDR2 as SMNVEV (reference sequence). Deletions cut 6 bases from V and 11 bases from J, with 37 bases between. The CDR3 sequence is 19 residues long. As DNA, the CDR3 is TGTGCCAGCAGCCTTTCAGGGGGCGCCGAAGCGGGAGTCTACAATGAGCAGTACTTC. Encoded protein: CASSLSGGAEAGVYNEQYF.

This clonotype was counted a few times. The CDR3 loop reads CASSTERLAGLREETQYF. CDR3 nucleotides: TGTGCCAGCAGCACAGAGCGCCTAGCGGGGCTGAGGGAAGAGACCCAGTACTTC. V is TRBV6-1 and J is TRBJ2-5; the match to TRBD2 covers 9 bases. Germline loops: CDR1 MNHNS, CDR2 SASEGT. V shed 6 bases, J shed 3 bases, and the junction held 17 bases outside the gene matches. This CDR3 is built from 18 residues.

The CDR3 loop is CASSRDRGGELFF. The CDR3 DNA sequence: TGCGCCAGCAGCCGGGACAGGGGCGGGGAGCTGTTTTTT. V usage is TRBV10-1 and J usage is TRBJ2-2; TRBD1 matches at 10 bases. Losses at the gene ends were 6 bases for V and 7 bases for J; bases not matched to a gene: 2. Germline V CDR1 and CDR2: WNHNN, SYGVQD (reference sequence). This CDR3 contains 13 residues.

The chain combines TRBV7-2 with TRBJ2-7; D uncertain. The germline V gene encodes CDR1 SGHTA and CDR2 FQGNSA. V was shortened by 2 bases and J by 3 bases, with 8 bases between the two germline ends. CDR3 length: 13 amino acids. This chain's CDR3 is CASSLNGNYEQYF. In nucleotides, the CDR3 is TGTGCCAGCAGCTTAAATGGGAACTACGAGCAGTACTTC.

There are a few counts of this clonotype. The chain carries TRBV10-3 and TRBJ2-5; D gene uncertain. The germline V gene has CDR1 ENHRY and CDR2 SYGVKD. There are 11 residues in the CDR3. Trimming removed 5 bases from V and 0 bases from J, with 1 base in between. Written as DNA, the CDR3 is TGTGCCATCAGTAACCAAGAGACCCAGTACTTC. It translates to CAISNQETQYF.

This clonotype showed up just a few times. The chain links TRBV15 to TRBJ2-1; possibly TRBD2 for D (6 bases). This CDR3 has 15 residues. Germline V gene sequence: CDR1 LNHNV, CDR2 YYDKDF (reference sequence). V dropped 4 bases and J dropped 3 bases, with 13 bases sitting between them. In DNA form, the CDR3 reads TGTGCCACCAGCACGGGGGAGAGGTTCTACAATGAGCAGTTCTTC. Translation: CATSTGERFYNEQFF.

The chain uses TRBV29-1 and TRBJ1-2; D is possibly TRBD1 (5 bases). V was clipped by 4 bases and J by 0 bases, with 12 bases between them. The CDR3 contains 14 residues. Germline V CDR1 and CDR2: SQVTM, ANQGSEA. CDR3 DNA sequence: TGCAGCGTTGTAGCGACAGCTACTAACTATGGCTACACCTTC. It translates to CSVVATATNYGYTF.

The chain recombines TRBV7-6 with TRBJ2-1, with D unclear. The CDR3 covers 17 residues. CDR1 and CDR2 (germline): SGHVS, FNYEAQ. V lost 1 base to trimming and J lost 3 bases, with 16 bases between them. The CDR3 region has the DNA TGTGCCAGCAGCTTAGGAAGTTTTAGCACCCTCTACAATGAGCAGTTCTTC. This translates into CASSLGSFSTLYNEQFF.

The rearrangement joins TRBV29-1 to TRBJ2-1; D not resolved. Trimming left V 7 bases short and J 9 bases short, with 22 bases between. CDR1 is SQVTM and CDR2 is ANQGSEA in the germline V gene. The CDR3 totals 14 residues. The CDR3 DNA is TGCAGCGCTTCTTCTAGGACGGGCCCCGGTGAGCAGTTCTTC. As protein: CSASSRTGPGEQFF.

This chain uses TRBV11-2 with TRBJ2-2; TRBD2 is a possible D gene (5 bases). The V end lost 0 bases, the J end lost 6 bases, and 17 bases lay between the germline ends. CDR1 and CDR2 (germline): SGHAT, FQNNGV. The CDR3 has 17 amino acids. This CDR3 reads CASSLERRHSSPGELFF. The CDR3 bases are TGTGCCAGCAGCTTAGAACGGCGACACTCTAGCCCCGGGGAGCTGTTTTTT.

This clonotype was seen a few times. The chain combines TRBV29-1 with TRBJ2-1; no reliable D call. The germline CDR1 and CDR2 sequences are SQVTM and ANQGSEA. The CDR3 extends over 14 amino acids. Trimming stripped 3 bases from V and 8 bases from J, with 17 bases between. CDR3 sequence reads: CSVDRLLTGDEQFF. The CDR3 bases are TGCAGCGTTGACAGACTGCTTACTGGCGATGAGCAGTTCTTC.

This sequence joins TRBV15 and TRBJ2-7; D possibly corresponds to TRBD1 (6 bases). Germline CDR1 is LNHNV and CDR2 is YYDKDF (reference sequence). The germline V and J ends were trimmed by 5 bases and 3 bases, with 20 bases remaining between them. This CDR3 has 16 amino acids. CDR3 coding DNA: TGTGCCACCAGCTCACCCTTAGCCGGGGACATCTACGAGCAGTACTTC. Protein product: CATSSPLAGDIYEQYF. The complete variable domain, with remaining parts taken from reference TRBV15 and TRBJ2-7, reads DAMVIQNPRYQVTQFGKPVTLSCSQTLNHNVMYWYQQKSSQAPKLLFHYYDKDFNNEADTPDNFQSRRPNTSFCFLDIRSPGLGDTAMYLCATSSPLAGDIYEQYFGPGTRLTVT.

The chain is built from TRBV12-5 and TRBJ2-7, with 11 bases fitting TRBD2. Germline V CDR1 and CDR2: LGHNT, FRNRAP. The V and J ends lost 4 bases and 4 bases, in that order; junction bases with no gene match: 6. CDR3 length equals 15 residues. The CDR3 nucleotides are TGTGCTAGTGGTTCCGGACTAGCGGGCCTATACGAGCAGTACTTC. It yields the protein CASGSGLAGLYEQYF.

The chain has TRBV20-1 and TRBJ1-1, with D perhaps TRBD1 (5 bases). Germline assignment: CDR1 DFQATT and CDR2 SNEGSKA (reference sequence). The CDR3 is made up of 13 amino acids. The V end lost 2 bases, the J end lost 7 bases, and 14 bases lay between the germline ends. The chain's CDR3 is CSARLSGGGEAFF. DNA of the CDR3: TGCAGTGCTAGATTGTCAGGCGGGGGTGAAGCTTTCTTT.

This clonotype was recorded a few times. The J gene is TRBJ1-1, the V gene TRBV7-8; D is possibly TRBD1 (5 bases). Germline lookup yields CDR1 SGHVS and CDR2 FQNEAQ. The CDR3 spans 18 residues. The V and J ends lost 1 base and 0 bases respectively, with 18 bases between them. The CDR3 loop is CASSLVGRSGRMNTEAFF. The CDR3 DNA follows: TGTGCCAGCAGCTTAGTAGGGAGGTCGGGGCGTATGAACACTGAAGCTTTCTTT.